This T cell receptor beta chain was identified in a study of early T cells in non-severe SARS-CoV-2 infection. This clonotype was counted ten times or more. The CDR3 consists of 10 residues. V was pared by 2 bases and J by 9 bases, with 5 bases between. CDR1 is SQVTM and CDR2 is ANQGSEA in the germline V gene. Unique molecular identifiers tagged individual cDNA molecules. MiXCR, applied by TCRdb to the 5' RACE reads, yields one record per CDR3 protein. The data contain 51,000 or so distinct CDR3 sequences, approximately 11% of them singletons. Material for sequencing was whole blood. The chain joins TRBV29-1 to TRBJ2-1; D is uncertain. The origin of this receptor is an adult who was a healthcare worker with PCR-confirmed SARS-CoV-2 infection or an uninfected control (not recorded which). CDR3 residues: CSVETGEQFF. In DNA form, the CDR3 reads TGCAGCGTTGAAACGGGTGAGCAGTTCTTC.